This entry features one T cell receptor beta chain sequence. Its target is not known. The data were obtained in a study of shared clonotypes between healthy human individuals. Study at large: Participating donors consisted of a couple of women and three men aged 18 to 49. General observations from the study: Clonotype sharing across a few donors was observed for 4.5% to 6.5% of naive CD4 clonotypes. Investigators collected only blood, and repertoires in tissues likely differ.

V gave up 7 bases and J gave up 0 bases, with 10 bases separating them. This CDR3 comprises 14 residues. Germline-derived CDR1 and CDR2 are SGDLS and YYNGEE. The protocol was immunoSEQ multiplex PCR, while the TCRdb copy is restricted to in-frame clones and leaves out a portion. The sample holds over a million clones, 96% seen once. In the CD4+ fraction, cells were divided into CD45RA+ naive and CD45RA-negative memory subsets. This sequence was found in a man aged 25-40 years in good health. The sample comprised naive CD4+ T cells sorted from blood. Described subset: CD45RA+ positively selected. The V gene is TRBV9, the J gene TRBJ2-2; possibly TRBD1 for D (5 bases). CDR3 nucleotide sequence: TGTGCCAGCGAACCGGACACGAACACCGGGGAGCTGTTTTTT. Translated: CASEPDTNTGELFF. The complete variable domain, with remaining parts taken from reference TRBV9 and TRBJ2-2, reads DSGVTQTPKHLITATGQRVTLRCSPRSGDLSVYWYQQSLDQGLQFLIQYYNGEERAKGNILERFSAQQFPDLHSELNLSSLELGDSALYFCASEPDTNTGELFFGEGSRLTVL.